The 27 T cell receptor beta chains below come from one sample, sequenced in a study of cytomegalovirus exposure and HLA in healthy donors. The data were produced by immunoSEQ multiplex PCR, yet TCRdb's version contains in-frame clones alone and is incomplete. Of approximately 64,000 clones in the sample, roughly 89% were seen once. The sequencing input was PBMCs. The receptors shown here come from a woman aged 18-35 years in good health and CMV-seronegative.

V is TRBV14 and J is TRBJ2-7, with 9 bases lining up with TRBD1. CDR1 SGHDN and CDR2 FVKESK come from the germline V gene. The CDR3 is 16 residues long. The J segment lost 6 bases and the V segment lost 3 bases, leaving 12 bases of the junction unmatched. The CDR3 here is CASSQPRTGESTEQYF. The CDR3 nucleotides are TGTGCCAGCAGCCAGCCTCGGACAGGGGAATCGACCGAGCAGTACTTC.

The V and J genes are TRBV11-2 and TRBJ2-3; 10 nucleotides align to TRBD2. This CDR3 contains 18 residues. The V segment lost 2 bases and the J segment 4 bases; nucleotides outside the gene matches: 12. CDR1 SGHAT and CDR2 FQNNGV come from the germline V gene. CDR3 sequence: CASSLLRFLAGVPDTQYF. Written as DNA, the CDR3 is TGTGCCAGCAGCTTACTCCGGTTTCTAGCGGGAGTCCCAGATACGCAGTATTTT.

The V gene is TRBV9, the J gene TRBJ2-2; a possible D gene is TRBD2 (7 bases). The CDR3 covers 17 residues. V was trimmed by 0 bases and J by 3 bases, leaving 15 bases between them. Germline V gene lookup returns CDR1 SGDLS and CDR2 YYNGEE. The CDR3 loop is CASSVVGGGSYTGELFF. The CDR3, as DNA: TGTGCCAGCAGCGTAGTCGGGGGCGGGAGTTACACCGGGGAGCTGTTTTTT.

The count of this clone is one. V and J are TRBV10-3 and TRBJ2-7; D gene uncertain. CDR1 is ENHRY and CDR2 is SYGVKD in the germline V gene. V was clipped by 8 bases and J by 4 bases, with 12 bases between them. The CDR3 extends over 12 amino acids. The CDR3 DNA reads as TGTGCCATCCAAAACACGGGTTACGAGCAGTACTTC. Translated, it gives CAIQNTGYEQYF.

The chain is built from TRBV27 and TRBJ2-7; 8 bases match TRBD1. The trim removed 2 bases at V and 6 bases at J, leaving 9 bases unmatched. This CDR3 comprises 15 residues. Germline values: CDR1 MNHEY, CDR2 SMNVEV (reference sequence). The CDR3, as DNA: TGTGCCAGCAGTTTACATGCGACTACAGGGGGCGAGCAGTACTTC. Protein sequence: CASSLHATTGGEQYF.

The chain is built from TRBV7-6 and TRBJ2-3; 8 positions match TRBD2. J gave up 3 bases and V 3 bases, and 5 bases lay outside the gene matches. Per the germline V gene, CDR1 is SGHVS and CDR2 is FNYEAQ. This CDR3 comprises 15 residues. Here the CDR3 reads CASSFTGTRTDTQYF. The CDR3 region has the DNA TGTGCCAGCAGCTTCACCGGGACTAGAACAGATACGCAGTATTTT.

V and J are TRBV28 and TRBJ2-5, with 8 bases matching TRBD1. Germline-derived CDR1 and CDR2 are MDHEN and SYDVKM. V gave up 0 bases and J gave up 2 bases; unmatched junction bases: 8. The CDR3 is made up of 17 amino acids. CDR3 DNA sequence: TGTGCCAGCAGTTTATGGGGGACAGGCATTTATCAAGAGACCCAGTACTTC. Translation gives CASSLWGTGIYQETQYF.

V usage is TRBV11-3 and J usage is TRBJ2-5; 8 bases are shared with TRBD2. The CDR3 has 14 residues. The V gene end was trimmed by 1 base and the J gene end by 3 bases; junction bases not matched to a gene: 1. Per germline, CDR1 SGHNT and CDR2 YENEEA. As DNA, the CDR3 is TGTGCCAGCAGCTTAGGCGGGGGGAAAGAGACCCAGTACTTC. Residues: CASSLGGGKETQYF.

V usage is TRBV7-2 and J usage is TRBJ2-7; 8 nucleotides line up with TRBD2. Trimming cost V 5 bases and J 3 bases; bases outside gene matches: 18. CDR1 and CDR2 (germline): SGHTA, FQGNSA. The CDR3 spans 18 residues. The DNA of the CDR3 is TGTGCCAGCAGCCCTACTAGCGGCGATGCTACAATCTACTACGAGCAGTACTTC. The encoded protein is CASSPTSGDATIYYEQYF.

This chain links TRBV2 with TRBJ1-2; 7 nucleotides agree with TRBD1. The CDR3 loop spans 13 amino acids. V trimming: 5 bases; J trimming: 5 bases; junction bases outside the gene matches: 5. CDR1 is SNHLY and CDR2 is FYNNEI in the germline V gene. The CDR3 nucleotides are TGTGCCAGCAGTTTGGACAGGCTTTATGGCTACACCTTC. Translating gives CASSLDRLYGYTF.

A remark on this clone: Sequence at one end of the junction differs from germline and may be a read error. The chain links TRBV29-1 to TRBJ2-1; 8 nucleotides line up with TRBD2. The germline CDR1 and CDR2 sequences are SQVTM and ANQGSEA. The CDR3 has 16 residues. The CDR3 region has the DNA TGCAGCGTAGAAGAGACTAGCGAGGGTTTCTTCAATGAGCAGTTCTTC. The encoded protein is CSVEETSEGFFNEQFF.

J is TRBJ1-1 and V is TRBV4-2, with D maybe TRBD1 (5 bases). CDR3 size: 14 residues. The ends were cut back, 4 bases at V and 2 bases at J, with 11 bases in the middle. Germline CDR1 LGHNA, CDR2 YNFKEQ. The CDR3, as DNA: TGTGCCAGCAGCCCTCCAAGGGGAAACACTGAAGCTTTCTTT. It specifies CASSPPRGNTEAFF.

This clone was recorded a few times. The rearrangement joins TRBV27 to TRBJ1-2; D uncertain. Per germline, CDR1 MNHEY and CDR2 SMNVEV (reference sequence). Trimming shortened V by 0 bases and J by 6 bases, and 17 bases separated the two germline ends. The CDR3 extends over 16 amino acids. CDR3 sequence: CASSLSVAGTGDGYTF. The DNA of the CDR3 is TGTGCCAGCAGTTTATCGGTGGCGGGTACCGGGGATGGCTACACCTTC.

This chain links TRBV11-3 with TRBJ2-3, with TRBD2 matching 12 bases. This CDR3 is built from 14 residues. From germline, CDR1 is SGHNT and CDR2 YENEEA. The V segment lost 1 base and the J segment 13 bases; nucleotides outside the gene matches: 6. In DNA, the CDR3 is TGTGCCAGCAGCTTAGTGGCTAGCGGGGGGGGAGAGTATTTT. Encoded protein: CASSLVASGGGEYF.

This clone was counted a single time. This chain connects TRBV10-3 to TRBJ2-7; unclear D gene. V dropped 3 bases and J dropped 5 bases, with 5 bases sitting between them. This CDR3 spans 11 amino acids. Germline values: CDR1 ENHRY, CDR2 SYGVKD. The CDR3 here is CAISDSDEQYF. The CDR3 DNA follows: TGTGCCATCAGTGATTCGGACGAGCAGTACTTC.

V gene TRBV2 combines with J gene TRBJ2-1; TRBD1 might be the D (6 bases). CDR3 length equals 14 residues. V gave up 0 bases and J gave up 4 bases, with 7 bases separating them. Germline V gene data show CDR1 as SNHLY and CDR2 as FYNNEI. In DNA, the CDR3 is TGTGCCAGCAGTGAAGCTGGACAGTACAATGAGCAGTTCTTC. Protein: CASSEAGQYNEQFF.

The table lists this clone with a count of one. The chain carries TRBV30 and TRBJ2-1; D may be TRBD2 (5 bases). This CDR3 has 13 amino acids. Trimming removed 3 bases at V and 13 bases at J, with 19 bases between. Germline V CDR1 and CDR2: GTSNPN, SVGIG (reference sequence). The CDR3 protein is CAWRDPPSGVQFF. CDR3 bases: TGTGCCTGGAGGGACCCCCCAAGCGGAGTCCAGTTCTTC. The whole variable domain, remainder taken from reference TRBV30 and TRBJ2-1, is SQTIHQWPATLVQPVGSPLSLECTVEGTSNPNLYWYRQAAGRGLQLLFYSVGIGQISSEVPQNLSASRPQDRQFILSSKKLLLSDSGFYLCAWRDPPSGVQFFGPGTRLTVL.

V and J are TRBV2 and TRBJ2-7; TRBD1 matches at 7 bases. Trimming removed 5 bases from V and 2 bases from J; junction bases left unmatched: 9. Germline V gene sequence: CDR1 SNHLY, CDR2 FYNNEI. The CDR3 is 15 residues long. The CDR3 sequence is CASSQQGTHTYEQYF. The DNA for the CDR3 is TGTGCCAGCAGTCAACAGGGGACACACACCTACGAGCAGTACTTC.

The J gene is TRBJ2-1, the V gene TRBV27; D remains unclear. The V and J ends lost 0 bases and 8 bases respectively, with 14 bases between them. Germline assignment: CDR1 MNHEY and CDR2 SMNVEV (reference sequence). CDR3 size: 15 residues. CDR3 protein: CASSLSAWAKYEQFF. The CDR3 bases are TGTGCCAGCAGTTTATCGGCTTGGGCAAAGTATGAGCAGTTCTTC.

This clone was detected once. The chain employs TRBV5-1 and TRBJ2-7; D possibly corresponds to TRBD2 (5 bases). The V end lost 0 bases, the J end lost 3 bases, and 7 bases lay between the germline ends. This CDR3 comprises 13 residues. Germline CDR1 SGHRS, CDR2 YFSETQ. The CDR3 DNA reads TGCGCCAGCAGCTTGGCCGGGGTCTACGAGCAGTACTTC. Translated, it gives CASSLAGVYEQYF.

This chain connects TRBV29-1 to TRBJ1-1; D might be TRBD1 (5 bases). The CDR3 length is 14 residues. CDR1 is SQVTM and CDR2 is ANQGSEA in the germline V gene. The CDR3 region has the DNA TGCAGTGCCATCAGGGCAGGGCGGGGGACTGAAGCTTTCTTT. Protein sequence: CSAIRAGRGTEAFF.

The J gene is TRBJ2-7, the V gene TRBV27; maybe TRBD2 (5 bases). The germline gives CDR1 MNHEY, CDR2 SMNVEV (reference sequence). CDR3 length equals 14 residues. Trimming removed 2 bases at V and 1 base at J, with 9 bases between. For the CDR3, the DNA is TGTGCCAGCAGTTTACGTAGCGCATCCTACGAGCAGTACTTC. This sequence encodes CASSLRSASYEQYF.

This chain uses TRBV29-1 with TRBJ1-2; possible D gene TRBD1, 6 bases. This CDR3 region has 13 residues. The germline V gene has CDR1 SQVTM and CDR2 ANQGSEA. V lost 4 bases and J 9 bases, leaving 18 bases between the germline ends. CDR3 protein: CSVGTSNRASYTF. The DNA for the CDR3 is TGCAGCGTTGGGACTTCCAACAGGGCTAGCTACACCTTC. Based on the CDR3 plus reference TRBV29-1 and TRBJ1-2, the full variable domain is SAVISQKPSRDICQRGTSLTIQCQVDSQVTMMFWYRQQPGQSLTLIATANQGSEATYESGFVIDKFPISRPNLTFSTLTVSNMSPEDSSIYLCSVGTSNRASYTFGSGTRLTVV.

The chain joins TRBV18 to TRBJ2-3, with D uncertain. CDR3 length equals 13 residues. Germline CDR1 reads KGHSH; CDR2 reads LQKENI. With 1 base removed from V and 5 bases from J, the gap between germline ends came to 7 bases. DNA of the CDR3: TGTGCCAGCTCACCACAGTCCGGAGATACGCAGTATTTT. Its protein product is CASSPQSGDTQYF.

The rearrangement uses TRBV6-6 and TRBJ2-6, with TRBD1 matching over 9 bases. V gave up 3 bases and J gave up 2 bases; unmatched junction bases: 2. The CDR3 sequence is 16 residues long. The germline V gene has CDR1 MNHNY and CDR2 SVGAGI (reference sequence). Written as DNA, the CDR3 is TGTGCCAGCAGTTATCGACAGGGGGCTGGGGCCAACGTCCTGACTTTC. Translating it yields CASSYRQGAGANVLTF.

V and J are TRBV25-1 and TRBJ2-7; tentative D call: TRBD2 (6 bases). The CDR3 extends over 14 amino acids. The V gene lost 0 bases and the J gene lost 1 base, with 7 bases spanning the gap. CDR1 and CDR2 (germline): MGHDK, SYGVNS. This chain's CDR3 is CASSEYRGSYEQYF. The CDR3 nucleotides are TGTGCCAGCAGTGAATATCGGGGGTCCTACGAGCAGTACTTC.

V gene TRBV5-1 combines with J gene TRBJ2-1; maybe TRBD1 (6 bases). With 10 bases removed from V and 3 bases from J, the gap between germline ends came to 14 bases. CDR3 size: 13 residues. Per germline, CDR1 SGHRS and CDR2 YFSETQ. CDR3 residues: CACPWGHYNEQFF. In DNA form, the CDR3 reads TGCGCCTGCCCTTGGGGGCACTACAATGAGCAGTTCTTC.